These 25 T cell receptor beta chains originate from one sample sequenced in a study of T cell changes during pregnancy in multiple sclerosis. Assay used: immunoSEQ multiplex PCR; TCRdb lists only in-frame clones, some missing. The sample consists of some 97,000 clones, about 92% of them appearing once. The sequencing here drew on peripheral blood, taken in the second trimester of pregnancy. The receptor set was obtained from a female donor with multiple sclerosis, enrolled in a pregnancy study.

This clone was detected only once. The rearrangement uses TRBV5-1 and TRBJ1-1; the D gene is possibly TRBD1 (5 bases). V dropped 0 bases and J dropped 1 base, with 16 bases sitting between them. The germline V gene encodes CDR1 SGHRS and CDR2 YFSETQ. This CDR3 has 17 amino acids. The CDR3 DNA is TGCGCCAGCAGCTTGGTGGTGACGGGACTTTCGAACACTGAAGCTTTCTTT. Translating gives CASSLVVTGLSNTEAFF.

This chain connects TRBV15 to TRBJ2-7; perhaps TRBD1 as D (6 bases). CDR3 length equals 15 residues. Trimming took 1 base from V and 1 from J, leaving 11 bases between them. Germline V lookup: CDR1 LNHNV, CDR2 YYDKDF (reference sequence). CDR3 region: CATSRAGTFSYEQYF. DNA of the CDR3: TGTGCCACCAGCAGAGCCGGGACATTTTCCTACGAGCAGTACTTC.

This sequence joins TRBV28 and TRBJ2-1; 7 bases line up with TRBD1. The CDR3 sequence is 13 residues long. V was clipped by 3 bases and J by 6 bases; unmatched bases: 2. From germline, CDR1 is MDHEN and CDR2 SYDVKM. DNA of the CDR3: TGTGCCAGCAGTTTTACAGGGGTCAATGAGCAGTTCTTC. It codes for CASSFTGVNEQFF.

The chain uses TRBV30 and TRBJ1-2; tentatively, D is TRBD1 (6 bases). Germline V gene lookup returns CDR1 GTSNPN and CDR2 SVGIG (reference sequence). The CDR3 is 15 residues long. V lost 4 bases, J lost 4 bases, and 19 bases lay in between. The CDR3 loop is CAWTVRGARGYGYTF. CDR3 coding DNA: TGTGCCTGGACGGTGCGGGGGGCGCGGGGCTATGGCTACACCTTC.

V and J are TRBV27 and TRBJ1-2, with D possibly TRBD1 on 5 matching bases. Germline assignment: CDR1 MNHEY and CDR2 SMNVEV (reference sequence). The CDR3 length is 14 residues. Deletions cut 6 bases from V and 8 bases from J, with 19 bases between. The CDR3 region is CASSRYTGGEGYTF. The CDR3 DNA sequence: TGTGCCAGCAGCCGGTATACGGGGGGTGAAGGCTACACCTTC.

This clone has a single count. This chain joins TRBV9 and TRBJ2-4; 11 bases are shared with TRBD1. V gave up 1 base and J gave up 8 bases; unmatched junction bases: 5. The CDR3 covers 15 residues. CDR1 is SGDLS and CDR2 is YYNGEE in the germline V gene. CDR3 bases: TGTGCCAGCAGCGTAAGCGGGACAGGGGGGCACATTCAGTACTTC. Translating gives CASSVSGTGGHIQYF.

The chain joins TRBV6-1 to TRBJ1-2; tentatively, D is TRBD1 (6 bases). V gave up 6 bases and J gave up 4 bases, with 18 bases separating them. The CDR3 spans 15 residues. Germline V gives CDR1 MNHNS, CDR2 SASEGT. Written as DNA, the CDR3 is TGTGCCAGCAGGCGGACAGCGGGGGGGAGCTATGGCTACACCTTC. It is translated as CASRRTAGGSYGYTF.

The chain joins TRBV5-1 to TRBJ1-1; no clear D. CDR3 length: 12 amino acids. CDR1 is SGHRS, CDR2 YFSETQ, per germline. V was trimmed by 3 bases and J by 7 bases, leaving 10 bases between them. In nucleotides, the CDR3 is TGCGCCAGCAGCTCAGGAGGGATTGAAGCTTTCTTT. Protein product: CASSSGGIEAFF.

This sequence joins TRBV7-2 and TRBJ1-1; D gene ambiguous. Trimming cost V 1 base and J 5 bases, with 8 bases left between them. Germline CDR1 reads SGHTA; CDR2 reads FQGNSA. The CDR3 totals 13 residues. This CDR3 is CASSLESGTEAFF. The CDR3 DNA follows: TGTGCCAGCAGCTTAGAATCCGGGACTGAAGCTTTCTTT.

V gene TRBV5-4 combines with J gene TRBJ1-2; no firm D call. CDR3 length: 16 residues. Germline V lookup: CDR1 SGHNT, CDR2 YYREEE (reference sequence). V was clipped by 0 bases and J by 7 bases, with 19 bases between them. The CDR3 loop is CASSLERPALVGGYTF. In nucleotides, the CDR3 is TGTGCCAGCAGCTTGGAGAGGCCAGCACTAGTCGGTGGCTACACCTTC.

The table lists this clone with a count of one. The chain employs TRBV4-2 and TRBJ1-4; D gene ambiguous. Germline V lookup: CDR1 LGHNA, CDR2 YNFKEQ. This CDR3 is built from 16 residues. V was clipped by 0 bases and J by 4 bases, with 12 bases between them. This chain's CDR3 is CASSQEPGTVNEKLFF. As DNA, the CDR3 is TGTGCCAGCAGCCAAGAGCCCGGCACAGTTAATGAAAAACTGTTTTTT.

The chain is built from TRBV27 and TRBJ2-1; D remains ambiguous. The CDR3 spans 16 residues. V was cut by 3 bases and J by 1 base, with 13 bases left in between. CDR1 is MNHEY, CDR2 SMNVEV, per germline (reference sequence). This CDR3 is CASSFISAVSYNEQFF. The CDR3 DNA reads TGTGCCAGCAGTTTTATCTCGGCGGTTTCCTACAATGAGCAGTTCTTC.

The chain uses TRBV14 and TRBJ1-2; 8 bases are a match to TRBD1. Trimming removed 5 bases from V and 4 bases from J; junction bases left unmatched: 6. Germline V gene data show CDR1 as SGHDN and CDR2 as FVKESK. The CDR3 contains 14 residues. The CDR3 loop reads CASSTGTGPYGYTF. CDR3 in DNA: TGTGCCAGCAGCACCGGGACAGGTCCCTATGGCTACACCTTC.

The chain employs TRBV6-5 and TRBJ2-2; tentatively, D is TRBD1 (6 bases). Trimming cost V 4 bases and J 4 bases, with 13 bases left between them. Germline-derived CDR1 and CDR2 are MNHEY and SVGAGI. The length of the CDR3 is 15 residues. The CDR3 spells CASSFLRQATGELFF. In DNA, the CDR3 is TGTGCCAGCAGTTTTCTTCGACAGGCCACCGGGGAGCTGTTTTTT.

The V and J genes are TRBV19 and TRBJ2-5, with D possibly TRBD2 on 6 matching bases. There are 17 residues in the CDR3. Germline V CDR1 and CDR2: LNHDA, SQIVND (reference sequence). V lost 10 bases, J lost 4 bases, and 28 bases lay in between. The CDR3: CATSPGSPGRGGETQYF. The CDR3 DNA follows: TGTGCCACAAGCCCCGGTAGCCCCGGGCGGGGCGGAGAGACCCAGTACTTC.

This chain links TRBV30 with TRBJ2-1; the D gene is possibly TRBD2 (6 bases). V was trimmed by 5 bases and J by 7 bases, leaving 9 bases between them. This CDR3 contains 11 residues. Germline loops: CDR1 GTSNPN, CDR2 SVGIG (reference sequence). The CDR3 nucleotides read TGTGCCTGGGACGCGGGGAATGAGCAGTTCTTC. Encoded protein: CAWDAGNEQFF.

The J gene is TRBJ1-2, the V gene TRBV5-1, with D uncertain. From germline, CDR1 is SGHRS and CDR2 YFSETQ. Trimming left V 0 bases short and J 0 bases short, with 9 bases between. The CDR3 is 15 residues long. The CDR3 bases are TGCGCCAGCAGCTTGGAAGATTTAGCTAACTATGGCTACACCTTC. It yields the protein CASSLEDLANYGYTF.

V usage is TRBV7-9 and J usage is TRBJ2-5, with TRBD2 identical over 7 bases. The CDR3 loop spans 15 amino acids. V lost 6 bases to trimming and J lost 3 bases; unmatched junction nucleotides: 10. Per germline, CDR1 SEHNR and CDR2 FQNEAQ (reference sequence). The CDR3, as DNA: TGTGCCAGCAGGAAGCGGGAAGGGTCTAAAGAGACCCAGTACTTC. Its protein is CASRKREGSKETQYF.

The rearrangement joins TRBV14 to TRBJ2-7; tentatively, D is TRBD2 (6 bases). The CDR3 contains 16 residues. Germline V gene data show CDR1 as SGHDN and CDR2 as FVKESK. V lost 0 bases, J lost 5 bases, and 17 bases lay in between. The CDR3: CASSQDKGGNGNEQYF. The CDR3 nucleotides read TGTGCCAGCAGCCAAGATAAGGGCGGGAACGGGAACGAGCAGTACTTC.

The rearrangement uses TRBV10-3 and TRBJ2-7; TRBD2 aligns across 9 bases. CDR1 is ENHRY, CDR2 SYGVKD, per germline. The junction had 2 bases not matched to a gene; V was cut back by 0 bases and J by 2 bases. The CDR3 is made up of 15 amino acids. CDR3 amino acids: CAISESGGGAYEQYF. CDR3 DNA sequence: TGTGCCATCAGTGAGTCGGGCGGGGGGGCCTACGAGCAGTACTTC.

This clone is a singleton in its sample. V is TRBV10-3 and J is TRBJ2-5; TRBD2 might be the D (5 bases). The germline V and J ends were trimmed by 6 bases and 2 bases, with 13 bases remaining between them. The CDR3 runs 14 residues. Germline V gene data show CDR1 as ENHRY and CDR2 as SYGVKD. In nucleotides, the CDR3 is TGTGCCATCAGCCACCGGGGAACTCAAGAGACCCAGTACTTC. Amino acids: CAISHRGTQETQYF.

This clone has only one observation. The V call is TRBV9, the J call TRBJ2-1; 7 bases line up with TRBD2. The CDR3 consists of 14 residues. Germline values: CDR1 SGDLS, CDR2 YYNGEE. V shed 3 bases, J shed 9 bases, and the junction held 9 bases outside the gene matches. DNA for the CDR3: TGTGCCAGCAGCGGTGGGAGGGTACCCCTTGAGCAGTTCTTC. Its protein is CASSGGRVPLEQFF.

This chain joins TRBV7-3 and TRBJ2-3, with 8 nucleotides matching TRBD2. Trimming cost V 6 bases and J 3 bases; bases outside gene matches: 17. Germline V gene lookup returns CDR1 SGHTA and CDR2 FQGTGA. This CDR3 region has 18 residues. The CDR3 spells CASSHGTGTRGRTDTQYF. The CDR3 coding sequence is TGTGCCAGCAGTCACGGCACCGGGACTAGAGGACGAACAGATACGCAGTATTTT.

V gene TRBV29-1 combines with J gene TRBJ2-7; D is possibly TRBD1 (6 bases). This CDR3 region has 12 residues. V was shortened by 5 bases and J by 3 bases, with 11 bases between the two germline ends. Looked up from germline, CDR1 is SQVTM and CDR2 is ANQGSEA. The CDR3 loop is CSVSRGNYEQYF. The CDR3 nucleotides read TGCAGCGTTTCCAGGGGCAACTACGAGCAGTACTTC.

The gene calls are TRBV6-1 and TRBJ1-5; D unclear. The CDR3 totals 11 residues. Trimming left V 6 bases short and J 6 bases short, with 6 bases between. Per the germline V gene, CDR1 is MNHNS and CDR2 is SASEGT. DNA for the CDR3: TGTGCCAGCAGGGAGGGTCAGCCCCAGCATTTT. It codes for CASREGQPQHF.